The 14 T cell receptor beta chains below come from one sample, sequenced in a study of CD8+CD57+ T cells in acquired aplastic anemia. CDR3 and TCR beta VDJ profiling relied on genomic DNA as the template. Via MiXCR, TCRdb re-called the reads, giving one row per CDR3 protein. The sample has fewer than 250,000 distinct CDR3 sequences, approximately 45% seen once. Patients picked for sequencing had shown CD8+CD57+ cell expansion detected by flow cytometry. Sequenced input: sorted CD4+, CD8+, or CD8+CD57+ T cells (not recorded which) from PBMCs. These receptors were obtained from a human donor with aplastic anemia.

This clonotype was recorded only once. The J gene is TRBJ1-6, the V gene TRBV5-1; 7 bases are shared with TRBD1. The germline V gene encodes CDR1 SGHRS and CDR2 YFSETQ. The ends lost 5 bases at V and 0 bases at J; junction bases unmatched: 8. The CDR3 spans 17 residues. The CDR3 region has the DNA TGCGCCAGCAGGAAGAGCAGGGGGAGCTCCTATAATTCACCCCTCCACTTT. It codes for CASRKSRGSSYNSPLHF.

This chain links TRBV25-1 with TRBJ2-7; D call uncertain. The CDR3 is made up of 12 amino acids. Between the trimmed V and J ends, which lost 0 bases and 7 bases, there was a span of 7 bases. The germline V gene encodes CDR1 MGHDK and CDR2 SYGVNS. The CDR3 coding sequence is TGTGCCAGCAGTGAATATGGTGGTGAGCAGTACTTC. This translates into CASSEYGGEQYF.

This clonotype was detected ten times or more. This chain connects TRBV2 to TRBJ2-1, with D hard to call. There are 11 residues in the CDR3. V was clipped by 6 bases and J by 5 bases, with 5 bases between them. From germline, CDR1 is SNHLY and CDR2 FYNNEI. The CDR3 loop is CASSGNNEQFF. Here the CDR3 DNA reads TGTGCCAGCAGCGGCAACAATGAGCAGTTCTTC.

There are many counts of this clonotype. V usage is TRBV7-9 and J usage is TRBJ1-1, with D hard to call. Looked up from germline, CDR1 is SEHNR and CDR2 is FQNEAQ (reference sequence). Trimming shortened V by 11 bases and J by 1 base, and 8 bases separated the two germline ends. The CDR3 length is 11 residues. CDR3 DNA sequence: TGTGCCGGTAACAAGAACACTGAAGCTTTCTTT. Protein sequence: CAGNKNTEAFF.

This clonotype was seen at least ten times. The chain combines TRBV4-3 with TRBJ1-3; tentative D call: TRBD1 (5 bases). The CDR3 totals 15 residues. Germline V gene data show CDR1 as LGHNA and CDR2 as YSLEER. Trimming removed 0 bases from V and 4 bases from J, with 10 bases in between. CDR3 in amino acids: CASSQETDTGNTIYF. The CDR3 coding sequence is TGCGCCAGCAGCCAAGAGACGGACACGGGAAACACCATATATTTT.

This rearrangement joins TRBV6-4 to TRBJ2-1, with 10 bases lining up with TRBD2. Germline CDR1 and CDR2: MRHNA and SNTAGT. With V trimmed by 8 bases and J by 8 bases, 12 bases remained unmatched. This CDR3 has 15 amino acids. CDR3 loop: CASGESGGAGDEQFF. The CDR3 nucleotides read TGTGCCAGCGGCGAAAGCGGGGGGGCTGGAGATGAGCAGTTCTTC.

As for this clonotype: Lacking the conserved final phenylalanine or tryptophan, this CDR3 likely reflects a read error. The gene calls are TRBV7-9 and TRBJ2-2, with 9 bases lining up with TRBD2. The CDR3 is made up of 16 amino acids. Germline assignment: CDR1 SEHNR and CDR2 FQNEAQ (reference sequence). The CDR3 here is CASSRTGTSLTGELFS. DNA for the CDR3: TGCGCCAGCAGCCGCACCGGGACTAGCTTAACCGGGGAGCTGTTTTCT.

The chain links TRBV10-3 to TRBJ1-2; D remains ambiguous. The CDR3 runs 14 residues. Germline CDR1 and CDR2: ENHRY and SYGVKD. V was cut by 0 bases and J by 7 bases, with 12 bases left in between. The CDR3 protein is CAISESIQATGYTF. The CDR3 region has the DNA TGTGCCATCAGTGAGTCGATCCAGGCTACTGGCTACACCTTC.

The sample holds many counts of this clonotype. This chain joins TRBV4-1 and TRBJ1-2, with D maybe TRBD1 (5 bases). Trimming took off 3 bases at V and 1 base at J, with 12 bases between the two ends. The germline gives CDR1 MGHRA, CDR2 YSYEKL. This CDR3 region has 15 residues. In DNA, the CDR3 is TGCGCCAGCAGCCAGGACAACGCGATTAACTATGGCTACACCTTC. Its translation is CASSQDNAINYGYTF.

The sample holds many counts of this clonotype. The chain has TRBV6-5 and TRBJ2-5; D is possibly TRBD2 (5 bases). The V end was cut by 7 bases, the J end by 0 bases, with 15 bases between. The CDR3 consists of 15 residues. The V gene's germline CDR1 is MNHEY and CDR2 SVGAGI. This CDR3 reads CASTSFGGYQETQYF. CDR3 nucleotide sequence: TGTGCCAGCACCTCCTTCGGCGGGTACCAAGAGACCCAGTACTTC.

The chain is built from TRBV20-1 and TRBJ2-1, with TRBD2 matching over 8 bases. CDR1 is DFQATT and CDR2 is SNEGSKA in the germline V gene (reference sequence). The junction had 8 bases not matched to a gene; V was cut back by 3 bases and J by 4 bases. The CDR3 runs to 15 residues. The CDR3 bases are TGCAGTGCTAGGGAGATCGGCGGGGGGTACAATGAGCAGTTCTTC. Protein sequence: CSAREIGGGYNEQFF.

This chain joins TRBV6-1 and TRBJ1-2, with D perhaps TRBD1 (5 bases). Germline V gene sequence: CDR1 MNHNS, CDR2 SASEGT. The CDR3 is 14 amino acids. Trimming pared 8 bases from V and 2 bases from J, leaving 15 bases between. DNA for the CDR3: TGTGCCAGCGGTGTGGCAGGGCTAAACTATGGCTACACCTTC. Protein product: CASGVAGLNYGYTF.

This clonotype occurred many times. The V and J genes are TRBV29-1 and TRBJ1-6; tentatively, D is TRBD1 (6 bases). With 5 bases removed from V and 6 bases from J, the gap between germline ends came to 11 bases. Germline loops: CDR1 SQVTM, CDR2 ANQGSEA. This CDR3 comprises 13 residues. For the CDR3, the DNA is TGCAGCGTTCGGACAGCCTTTAATTCACCCCTCCACTTT. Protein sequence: CSVRTAFNSPLHF.

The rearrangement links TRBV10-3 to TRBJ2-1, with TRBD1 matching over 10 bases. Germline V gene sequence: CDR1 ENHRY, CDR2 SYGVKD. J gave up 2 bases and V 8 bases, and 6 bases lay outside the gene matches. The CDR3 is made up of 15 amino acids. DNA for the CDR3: TGTGCCATCTTGAGGGGGACAGGGGCCTACAATGAGCAGTTCTTC. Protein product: CAILRGTGAYNEQFF.